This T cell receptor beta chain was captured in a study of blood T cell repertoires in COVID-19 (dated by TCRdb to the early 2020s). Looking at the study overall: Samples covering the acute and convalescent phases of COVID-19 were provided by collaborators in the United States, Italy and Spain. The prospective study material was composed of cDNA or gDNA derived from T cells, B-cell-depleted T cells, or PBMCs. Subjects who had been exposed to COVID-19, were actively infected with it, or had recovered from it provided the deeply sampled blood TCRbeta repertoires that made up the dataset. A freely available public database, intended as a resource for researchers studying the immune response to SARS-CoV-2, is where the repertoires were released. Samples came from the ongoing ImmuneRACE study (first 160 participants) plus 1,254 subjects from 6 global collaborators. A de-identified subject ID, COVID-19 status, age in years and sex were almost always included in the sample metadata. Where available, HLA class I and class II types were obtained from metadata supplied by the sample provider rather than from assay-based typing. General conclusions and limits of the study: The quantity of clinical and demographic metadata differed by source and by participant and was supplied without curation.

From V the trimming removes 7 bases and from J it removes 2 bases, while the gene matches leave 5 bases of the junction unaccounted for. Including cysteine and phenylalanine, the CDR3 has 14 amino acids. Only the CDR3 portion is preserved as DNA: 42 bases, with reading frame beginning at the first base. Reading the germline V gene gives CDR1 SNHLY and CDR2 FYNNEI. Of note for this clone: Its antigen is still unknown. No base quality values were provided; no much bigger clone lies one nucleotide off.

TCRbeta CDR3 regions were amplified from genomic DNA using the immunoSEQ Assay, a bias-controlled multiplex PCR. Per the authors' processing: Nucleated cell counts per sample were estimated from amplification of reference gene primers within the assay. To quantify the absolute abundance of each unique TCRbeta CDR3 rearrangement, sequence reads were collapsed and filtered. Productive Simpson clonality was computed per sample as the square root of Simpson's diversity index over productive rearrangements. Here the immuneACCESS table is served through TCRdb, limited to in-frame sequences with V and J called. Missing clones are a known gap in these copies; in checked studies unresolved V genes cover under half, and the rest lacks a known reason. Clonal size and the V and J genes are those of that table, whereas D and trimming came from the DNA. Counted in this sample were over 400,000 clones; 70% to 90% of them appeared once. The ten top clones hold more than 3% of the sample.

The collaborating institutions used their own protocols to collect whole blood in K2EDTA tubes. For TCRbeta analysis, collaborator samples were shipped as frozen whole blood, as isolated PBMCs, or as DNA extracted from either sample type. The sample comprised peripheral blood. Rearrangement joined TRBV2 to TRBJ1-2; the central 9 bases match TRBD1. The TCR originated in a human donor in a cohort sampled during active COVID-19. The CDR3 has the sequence CASIPDRGNYGYTF. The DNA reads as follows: TGTGCCAGCATTCCGGACAGGGGAAACTATGGCTACACCTTC.